The 15 T cell receptor beta chains below all came from one sample that was sequenced in a study of shared clonotypes between healthy human individuals. Method: immunoSEQ multiplex PCR; TCRdb's copy keeps in-frame clones and lacks some. The sample includes about 750,000 clones, more than 85% of them seen just once. Naive CD8 isolation took CD45RO-negative cells positively selected for CCR7 and excluded terminally differentiated effector memory CD45RA+ cells. Sequenced: naive CD8+ T cells sorted from blood. The receptors shown here come from a man younger than 40 in good health.

The chain couples TRBV5-6 to TRBJ2-7, with D possibly being TRBD1 (6 bases). The CDR3 runs to 15 residues. Trimming took 3 bases from V and 2 from J, leaving 15 bases between them. Germline V gene lookup returns CDR1 SGHDT and CDR2 YYEEEE. CDR3 in DNA: TGTGCCAGCAGCTCGAAGCGGACAGTAGCCTACGAGCAGTACTTC. It translates to CASSSKRTVAYEQYF.

CDR3 DNA: TGTGCCAGCAGCAAGGGGGAGTTATCGAATAACTATGGCTACACCTTC. As protein: CASSKGELSNNYGYTF. The chain uses TRBV7-9 and TRBJ1-2, with D maybe TRBD1 (6 bases). Germline lookup yields CDR1 SEHNR and CDR2 FQNEAQ (reference sequence). Trimming shortened V by 5 bases and J by 1 base, and 17 bases separated the two germline ends. CDR3 length: 16 residues. Together with reference TRBV7-9 and TRBJ1-2, the CDR3 gives the full variable domain: DTGVSQNPRHKITKRGQNVTFRCDPISEHNRLYWYRQTLGQGPEFLTYFQNEAQLEKSRLLSDRFSAERPKGSFSTLEIQRTEQGDSAMYLCASSKGELSNNYGYTFGSGTRLTVV.

This chain links TRBV27 with TRBJ1-1; D unresolved. CDR1 MNHEY and CDR2 SMNVEV come from the germline V gene (reference sequence). The CDR3 is 14 amino acids. The V end was cut by 2 bases, the J end by 2 bases, with 9 bases between. CDR3 in amino acids: CASSLAAGNTEAFF. The CDR3 nucleotides are TGTGCCAGCAGTTTAGCGGCAGGAAACACTGAAGCTTTCTTT.

The DNA of the CDR3 is TGTGCCAGCTCACCGTCTTGGGAGCCTAGCACAGATACGCAGTATTTT. Amino acid sequence: CASSPSWEPSTDTQYF. This chain links TRBV18 with TRBJ2-3, with D possibly matching TRBD2 (5 bases). Between the trimmed V and J ends, which lost 3 bases and 0 bases, there was a span of 13 bases. This CDR3 spans 16 amino acids. Germline loops: CDR1 KGHSH, CDR2 LQKENI.

This clone has only one observation. The chain employs TRBV27 and TRBJ2-1; 8 bases align to TRBD2. V trimming: 5 bases; J trimming: 5 bases; junction bases outside the gene matches: 5. From germline, CDR1 is MNHEY and CDR2 SMNVEV (reference sequence). CDR3 length: 14 residues. CDR3: CASSHGLAHNEQFF. The CDR3 bases are TGTGCCAGCAGTCACGGACTAGCCCACAATGAGCAGTTCTTC.

The chain has TRBV19 and TRBJ2-5, with 8 bases aligning to TRBD2. The CDR3 spans 17 residues. V lost 5 bases and J lost 4; bases outside the gene matches: 15. Germline V lookup: CDR1 LNHDA, CDR2 SQIVND (reference sequence). The CDR3 DNA sequence: TGTGCCAGTAGTCGAATTTACGGGAAGCGGGAGAGAGAGACCCAGTACTTC. Translation: CASSRIYGKRERETQYF.

This sequence joins TRBV7-8 and TRBJ1-3; 10 nucleotides line up with TRBD1. Trimming cost V 5 bases and J 4 bases; bases outside gene matches: 11. The germline CDR1 and CDR2 sequences are SGHVS and FQNEAQ. The CDR3 has 17 residues. CDR3 DNA: TGTGCCAGCAGCACCCCCCTGGGACAGGGGCTCGGAAACACCATATATTTT. It yields the protein CASSTPLGQGLGNTIYF.

This clone appeared a single time. This rearrangement joins TRBV28 to TRBJ2-1; D gene unclear. V was cut by 6 bases and J by 3 bases, with 9 bases left in between. This CDR3 has 13 amino acids. Looked up from germline, CDR1 is MDHEN and CDR2 is SYDVKM. CDR3 in DNA: TGTGCCAGCAGCGCGCTCGGCTACAATGAGCAGTTCTTC. Its translation: CASSALGYNEQFF.

This chain connects TRBV28 to TRBJ1-5, with D possibly being TRBD1 (6 bases). The CDR3 has 16 amino acids. Germline CDR1 MDHEN, CDR2 SYDVKM. V was clipped by 5 bases and J by 4 bases, with 18 bases between them. CDR3 region: CASSPTITGFNQPQHF. The CDR3 region has the DNA TGTGCCAGCAGTCCCACCATAACAGGGTTTAATCAGCCCCAGCATTTT.

V and J are TRBV7-9 and TRBJ2-7, with 13 positions matching TRBD2. V gave up 4 bases and J gave up 4 bases; unmatched junction bases: 4. Germline-derived CDR1 and CDR2 are SEHNR and FQNEAQ (reference sequence). The CDR3 has 15 amino acids. DNA for the CDR3: TGTGCCAGCAGCTCGGGACTAGCGGGATGGTACGAGCAGTACTTC. Protein: CASSSGLAGWYEQYF.

For this clone: A far larger clone lies a single base away; this is likely a read error. Other DNA sequences in this sample translate to the same CDR3. V gene TRBV7-3 combines with J gene TRBJ2-3, with 7 bases matching TRBD2. Unmatched junction bases numbered 0, after V lost 0 bases and J lost 0 bases. Germline CDR1 is SGHTA and CDR2 is FQGTGA. There are 15 residues in the CDR3. CDR3 coding DNA: TGTGCCAGCAGCTTAACTAGCGGGAGCACAGATACGCAGTATTTT. It specifies CASSLTSGSTDTQYF.

This rearrangement joins TRBV7-7 to TRBJ2-5, with 14 nucleotides matching TRBD2. The ends lost 5 bases at V and 4 bases at J; junction bases unmatched: 6. This CDR3 spans 16 amino acids. The V gene's germline CDR1 is SSHAT and CDR2 FNYEAQ (reference sequence). CDR3 coding DNA: TGTGCCAGCAGCCCAGGGACTAGCGGGAGATTAGAGACCCAGTACTTC. This codes for CASSPGTSGRLETQYF.

On this clone itself: One end of the junction varies from germline; a read error may be responsible. The genes are TRBV7-9 and TRBJ2-1; 10 bases are shared with TRBD1. CDR3 length equals 16 residues. Germline V gene data show CDR1 as SEHNR and CDR2 as FQNEAQ (reference sequence). CDR3 nucleotides: TGCGCCAGCAGCGAGAAGGACAGGGGGGGTTACAATGAGCAGTTCTTC. This encodes CASSEKDRGGYNEQFF.

In this sample, this clone turned up once. The V and J genes are TRBV4-1 and TRBJ2-1, with 7 nucleotides matching TRBD2. The CDR3 is 14 amino acids. V lost 4 bases and J lost 3; bases outside the gene matches: 3. Germline V gene sequence: CDR1 MGHRA, CDR2 YSYEKL. Written as DNA, the CDR3 is TGCGCCAGCAGCCTGCCGGGGGGCTACAATGAGCAGTTCTTC. This codes for CASSLPGGYNEQFF.

The rearrangement links TRBV18 to TRBJ1-5, with 9 bases matching TRBD1. J lost 7 bases, V lost 3 bases, and 13 bases had no gene match. Germline lookup yields CDR1 KGHSH and CDR2 LQKENI. The CDR3 spans 17 residues. CDR3 coding DNA: TGTGCCAGCTCACCGGGACAGGGAGCCTATAGCGGGCAGCCCCAGCATTTT. Protein: CASSPGQGAYSGQPQHF.